This T cell receptor (beta chain) was identified during a study of blood T cell repertoires in COVID-19. The wider study: Nucleic acid was either cDNA or gDNA, and it came from T cells, B-cell-depleted T cells, or PBMCs.

CDR1 KGHDR and CDR2 SFDVKD come from the germline V gene. This CDR3 is built from 14 residues. The V gene lost 9 bases and the J gene lost 7 bases, with 17 bases spanning the gap. Followed longitudinally, the Seattle patients had been enrolled during active infection. Using immunoSEQ multiplex PCR, the repertoire was profiled, and TCRdb retains in-frame clones only, with some absent. The sample has about 350,000 clones; around nine tenths are singletons. V and J are TRBV24-1 and TRBJ2-2, with a possible D match to TRBD2 (7 bases). The material sequenced was peripheral blood. The sequence came from a woman in her sixties or seventies with COVID-19, enrolled during active disease. The chain's CDR3 is CATEIGGRSGELFF. CDR3 DNA sequence: TGTGCCACCGAAATCGGGGGGCGTAGCGGGGAGCTGTTTTTT.